Detailed here is one TCR beta chain. Its antigen is as yet unknown. Germline V gene sequence: CDR1 SGHRS, CDR2 YFSETQ. The CDR3 loop spans 15 amino acids. The junction had 4 bases not matched to a gene; V was cut back by 0 bases and J by 4 bases. This table comes from immunoSEQ multiplex PCR, and its TCRdb copy is limited to in-frame clones, with some not included. The sample has about 140,000 clones; about 90% are singletons. This entry belongs to a study of T cell responses to AZD1222 COVID-19 vaccine. Study-wide points: The donor cohort was predominantly white British with a female majority, and clonal diversity may have been underestimated. In all cases, repertoires were sampled only after the peak T cell response. Dominant CD4 TCR responses targeted spike regions 160-218 and 743-854. Spike-specific TCR breadth and depth grew following two AZD1222 doses.

The chain joins TRBV5-1 to TRBJ1-3, with 7 nucleotides matching TRBD1. The receptor was isolated from an adult in good health. Sequencing used peripheral blood, obtained on day 0 of AZD1222 vaccination. The CDR3 nucleotides are TGCGCCAGCAGCTTGGCCGCAGGGGGAGGAAACACCATATATTTT. Residues: CASSLAAGGGNTIYF.